The next 11 T cell receptor beta chains were all read from a single sample in a study of blood T cell repertoires in COVID-19. Clones were sequenced by immunoSEQ multiplex PCR, and TCRdb holds only the in-frame ones, with some missing. The table lists fewer than 300,000 clones, more than 80% of them singletons. Sequenced material: peripheral blood. The source is a woman in her fifties or sixties with COVID-19, enrolled during active disease.

The chain couples TRBV5-1 to TRBJ2-3; TRBD1 matches at 9 bases. The CDR3 runs 14 residues. J lost 4 bases, V lost 4 bases, and 4 bases had no gene match. The V gene's germline CDR1 is SGHRS and CDR2 YFSETQ. CDR3 in DNA: TGCGCCAGCAGCCTAAACAGGGGGCCAGATACGCAGTATTTT. It is translated as CASSLNRGPDTQYF.

The chain is built from TRBV10-3 and TRBJ2-1; 13 bases are a match to TRBD2. Losses at the gene ends were 10 bases for V and 7 bases for J; bases not matched to a gene: 4. Germline values: CDR1 ENHRY, CDR2 SYGVKD. The CDR3 has 13 amino acids. The CDR3 sequence: CASGTSGNNEQFF. DNA for the CDR3: TGTGCCAGCGGGACTAGCGGGAATAATGAGCAGTTCTTC.

The chain has TRBV27 and TRBJ1-1; possible D gene TRBD1, 5 bases. Per germline, CDR1 MNHEY and CDR2 SMNVEV (reference sequence). Trimming removed 4 bases from V and 4 bases from J, with 13 bases in between. CDR3 length: 14 residues. CDR3 bases: TGTGCCAGCAGTTCCCCAGGGTTGGGCACTGAAGCTTTCTTT. The encoded protein is CASSSPGLGTEAFF.

The chain is built from TRBV6-5 and TRBJ1-1; D perhaps matches TRBD1 (5 bases). V gave up 6 bases and J gave up 1 base, with 9 bases separating them. The CDR3 extends over 13 amino acids. Germline V gene sequence: CDR1 MNHEY, CDR2 SVGAGI. CDR3 amino acids: CASSIQENTEAFF. The CDR3 DNA reads TGTGCCAGCAGCATACAGGAGAACACTGAAGCTTTCTTT.

This rearrangement joins TRBV7-3 to TRBJ2-1; D call uncertain. The V gene's germline CDR1 is SGHTA and CDR2 FQGTGA. The CDR3 is made up of 16 amino acids. Between the trimmed V and J ends, which lost 1 base and 1 base, there was a span of 11 bases. CDR3 in amino acids: CASSLRHASSYNEQFF. CDR3 DNA: TGTGCCAGCAGCTTAAGACACGCGAGTTCCTACAATGAGCAGTTCTTC.

The CDR3 DNA reads TGCGCCAGCAGCTCTATAGCGGGAGCGGACACCGGGGAGCTGTTTTTT. Protein: CASSSIAGADTGELFF. The chain carries TRBV5-1 and TRBJ2-2; 9 bases are a match to TRBD2. Germline V gene lookup returns CDR1 SGHRS and CDR2 YFSETQ. The CDR3 has 16 residues. V dropped 3 bases and J dropped 3; count of bases not matched to a gene: 6.

V gene TRBV12-3 or TRBV12-4 combines with J gene TRBJ2-3; no firm D call. With 3 bases removed from V and 4 bases from J, the gap between germline ends came to 5 bases. This CDR3 is built from 12 residues. Written as DNA, the CDR3 is TGTGCCAGCAGTTTCTTTCCAGATACGCAGTATTTT. Translated, it gives CASSFFPDTQYF.

The genes are TRBV7-9 and TRBJ2-4; no reliable D call. The CDR3 totals 12 residues. V lost 5 bases to trimming and J lost 1 base, with 3 bases between them. In germline, CDR1 is SEHNR, CDR2 FQNEAQ (reference sequence). The CDR3: CASSQAKNIQYF. CDR3 coding DNA: TGTGCCAGCAGCCAGGCCAAAAACATTCAGTACTTC.

The chain employs TRBV27 and TRBJ2-2; maybe TRBD1 (6 bases). Trimming took 0 bases from V and 4 from J, leaving 9 bases between them. Per the germline V gene, CDR1 is MNHEY and CDR2 is SMNVEV (reference sequence). The CDR3 spans 15 residues. CDR3 DNA: TGTGCCAGCAGTTTATCGGGGGCGGGCACCGGGGAGCTGTTTTTT. Residues: CASSLSGAGTGELFF.

The CDR3 bases are TGTGCCAGCAGTTCGGGTTATCTGAACACTGAAGCTTTCTTT. This translates into CASSSGYLNTEAFF. The chain employs TRBV27 and TRBJ1-1, with D uncertain. Germline V gives CDR1 MNHEY, CDR2 SMNVEV (reference sequence). The CDR3 sequence is 14 residues long. The V end was cut by 4 bases, the J end by 0 bases, with 9 bases between.

The chain is built from TRBV2 and TRBJ1-2, with TRBD1 matching over 7 bases. The length of the CDR3 is 15 residues. V lost 6 bases, J lost 8 bases, and 15 bases stayed unmatched. The germline V gene encodes CDR1 SNHLY and CDR2 FYNNEI. CDR3: CASRGQPQGHRGYTF. CDR3 bases: TGTGCCAGCAGGGGCCAACCACAGGGGCATAGGGGCTACACCTTC.